The clone carrying this T cell receptor (beta chain) was counted only a few times. As yet, its antigen is unknown. This entry is derived from a study of shared clonotypes between healthy human individuals. Study outcomes and limitations: What limited the represented genetic and exposure-history diversity was the small number of donors.

Sorted-subset replicate PCR reactions were performed with around 210 ng DNA, corresponding to 30,000 to 35,000 T cell genomes. The data were produced by immunoSEQ multiplex PCR, yet TCRdb's version contains in-frame clones alone and is incomplete. Among roughly 1,000,000 clones listed, approximately 78% were seen once. Among the donors, all were Caucasian adults who lived in Nashville, Tennessee. CD4+ cells were split into CD45RA+ naive and CD45RA-negative memory subsets. Trimming took 6 bases from V and 2 from J, leaving 14 bases between them. This CDR3 region has 15 residues. Germline CDR1 is MGHRA and CDR2 is YSYEKL.

The V gene is TRBV4-1, the J gene TRBJ1-5; D unresolved. Specimen: memory CD4+ T cells from PBMCs. Subset here: CD45RA-negative fraction. The TCR sequence derives from a man aged 18 to 30 in good health. Some clones in this sample may be carry-over from other donors' samples. CDR3 protein: CASSLDVLGNQPQHF. In DNA form, the CDR3 reads TGCGCCAGCAGTCTCGACGTCCTGGGCAATCAGCCCCAGCATTTT.